This record covers a single T cell receptor beta chain. The data originate from a study of blood T cell repertoires in COVID-19. Study overall: Both acute and convalescent COVID-19 samples were obtained from the United States, Italy and Spain.

V was cut by 4 bases and J by 0 bases, with 16 bases left in between. The CDR3 is 17 residues long. The V gene's germline CDR1 is LNHDA and CDR2 SQIVND (reference sequence). How the authors handled the data: Reference gene primer amplification gave estimated nucleated cell counts. Only in-frame clones appear in the TCRdb table, and some are missing; sequencing was by immunoSEQ multiplex PCR. The DNA gave D and trimming, while V, J and clone size come from that table. This table holds 88,000 or so clones, around 78% found once. The source of this sequence is a human donor in a cohort sampled during active COVID-19. Sequenced sample: peripheral blood. The chain couples TRBV19 to TRBJ1-3; D is unresolved. The CDR3 here is CASSTRLHQNSGNTIYF. DNA of the CDR3: TGTGCCAGTAGTACCCGTCTTCACCAGAACTCTGGAAACACCATATATTTT.